This TCR beta chain derives from a study of regulatory T cells in long-lasting Graves disease. Study-wide findings and caveats: Peripheral blood was the sole material, not thyroid tissue. Segments TRBV28, TRBJ1-2 and TRBJ2-5 showed preferential usage in persistent disease.

Arm-PCR with iRepertoire HTBI primers amplified the CDR3 regions for these TCR beta libraries. TCRdb reprocessed the multiplex PCR reads with MiXCR, giving one entry per CDR3 protein. Of about 430,000 distinct CDR3 sequences detected, around 20% appear once; the ten largest clones hold roughly an eighth. This clonotype was found many times. Its antigen is not known. Stated time point: persistent/refractory GD, antithyroid drugs over 5 years with positive TRAb. There was RNA extracted from PBMCs, and the TCR library was made from it. The patient group derived from an endocrinology department in Xi'an, China. V was clipped by 9 bases and J by 1 base, with 15 bases between them. Germline CDR1 and CDR2: MNHNS and SASEGT. The CDR3 sequence is 14 residues long.

This sequence was found in a female donor with Graves disease. The source was peripheral blood mononuclear cells (PBMCs), collected when the disease was refractory, from a patient treated with antithyroid drugs. The chain combines TRBV6-1 with TRBJ1-1, with no clear D. DNA of the CDR3: TGTGCCAGTCCCCAAGTGGCCGGGAACACTGAAGCTTTCTTT. This encodes CASPQVAGNTEAFF.